This is a list of T cell receptor beta chains from one sample in a study of blood T cell repertoires in COVID-19. Sequenced by immunoSEQ multiplex PCR; TCRdb stores in-frame clones only, minus some. The sample yields tens of thousands of clones, approximately 80% seen once. Sample: peripheral blood. The source of these receptors is a woman of 80 years or more with active or convalescent COVID-19. The CDR3 runs from the conserved cysteine through the conserved F or W. A D gene is named only where the DNA matches it firmly. A clone size is listed for some rows: how often the clone was seen (once, few, many), or a class if it is expanded.

j_call d_call v_call clone_size cdr3_aa cdr3_nt
TRBJ2-7 TRBD2 TRBV4-2 - CASSQASGGAFAYEQYF TGTGCCAGCAGCCAAGCTAGCGGGGGGGCCTTTGCCTACGAGCAGTACTTC
TRBJ1-5 - TRBV10-3 - CASTSSGGGDQPQHF TGTGCCTCCACAAGTTCGGGTGGAGGGGATCAGCCCCAGCATTTT
TRBJ1-5 TRBD1 TRBV2 - CASSVDRASNQPQHF TGTGCCAGCAGTGTTGACAGGGCTAGCAATCAGCCCCAGCATTTT
TRBJ1-4 - TRBV10-3 - CAIRQATNEKLFF TGTGCCATCAGACAAGCAACTAATGAAAAACTGTTTTTT
TRBJ1-1 - TRBV7-2 once CASSFIGDTEAFF TGTGCCAGCAGCTTTATAGGGGACACTGAAGCTTTCTTT
TRBJ2-7 - TRBV6-5 - CASSYGQSYEQYF TGTGCCAGCAGTTACGGGCAGTCCTACGAGCAGTACTTC
TRBJ2-1 TRBD2 TRBV6-5 - CASKVLAGGNNEQFF TGTGCCAGCAAAGTCCTAGCGGGGGGAAACAATGAGCAGTTCTTC
TRBJ2-1 TRBD1 TRBV5-4 - CASSLAGGGNEQFF TGTGCCAGCAGCTTGGCAGGGGGTGGGAATGAGCAGTTCTTC
TRBJ1-5 TRBD1 TRBV19 - CASKAPGGRTAYF TGTGCCAGTAAAGCCCCAGGGGGCAGGACCGCTTATTTT
TRBJ2-5 TRBD2 TRBV6-2/TRBV6-3 - CASSYKASGGSRETQYF TGTGCCAGCAGTTACAAGGCTAGCGGGGGCTCTCGGGAGACCCAGTACTTC
TRBJ2-1 - TRBV7-3 - CASSPKGGSYNEQFF TGTGCCAGCAGCCCGAAGGGGGGGAGTTACAATGAGCAGTTCTTC
TRBJ2-3 - TRBV2 once CASSEEERGTDTQYF TGTGCCAGCAGTGAAGAAGAGAGAGGCACAGATACGCAGTATTTT
TRBJ2-5 - TRBV4-1 - CASSQDSFGETQYF TGCGCCAGCAGCCAAGATAGTTTCGGAGAGACCCAGTACTTC
TRBJ1-1 TRBD1 TRBV5-1 few CASSQQGARYTEAFF TGCGCCAGCAGCCAACAGGGGGCGCGGTACACTGAAGCTTTCTTT
TRBJ1-6 - TRBV4-2 - CASSQEGGFDSPLHF TGTGCCAGCAGCCAAGAGGGAGGGTTCGATTCACCCCTCCACTTT
TRBJ1-1 TRBD1 TRBV2 - CASRLPGQSTEAFF TGTGCCAGCAGGTTACCGGGACAGAGCACTGAAGCTTTCTTT
TRBJ2-7 - TRBV21-1 few CASSKGWAPLAGVRYEQYF TGTGCCAGCAGCAAAGGGTGGGCCCCACTAGCGGGGGTTCGGTACGAGCAGTACTTC